These 22 T cell receptor beta chains were all obtained from the same sample, sequenced in a study of T cell changes during pregnancy in multiple sclerosis. The repertoire was sequenced with immunoSEQ multiplex PCR; TCRdb's copy has only in-frame clones and lacks some. The table includes 75,000 to 100,000 clones, roughly 89% detected once. Specimen: peripheral blood, collected after pregnancy. These receptors were collected from a female donor in good health, enrolled as a control in a pregnancy study.

The V call is TRBV6-1, the J call TRBJ2-5, with 7 bases fitting TRBD2. The germline gives CDR1 MNHNS, CDR2 SASEGT. The CDR3 extends over 13 amino acids. The V segment lost 7 bases and the J segment 5 bases; nucleotides outside the gene matches: 7. CDR3 sequence: CASNNRGGETQYF. The CDR3 DNA reads TGTGCCAGCAATAATAGGGGAGGGGAGACCCAGTACTTC.

The chain recombines TRBV4-1 with TRBJ2-2, with 8 positions matching TRBD1. J lost 7 bases, V lost 0 bases, and 1 base had no gene match. The CDR3 is made up of 14 amino acids. Germline V gives CDR1 MGHRA, CDR2 YSYEKL. The CDR3 DNA sequence: TGCGCCAGCAGCCAAGAAGACAGGGGCGGGGAGCTGTTTTTT. Amino acid sequence: CASSQEDRGGELFF.

This chain links TRBV6-6 with TRBJ2-5, with 7 bases that match TRBD2. The CDR3 loop spans 13 amino acids. The junction had 7 bases not matched to a gene; V was cut back by 10 bases and J by 2 bases. The germline V gene encodes CDR1 MNHNY and CDR2 SVGAGI (reference sequence). The CDR3 sequence is CATERGYQETQYF. The CDR3 bases are TGTGCCACAGAGCGGGGATATCAAGAGACCCAGTACTTC.

The J gene is TRBJ1-4, the V gene TRBV4-1; D uncertain. Germline assignment: CDR1 MGHRA and CDR2 YSYEKL. V lost 0 bases and J lost 8, with 7 bases in between. There are 13 residues in the CDR3. The CDR3 here is CASSQDKEEKLFF. The CDR3 coding sequence is TGCGCCAGCAGCCAAGATAAGGAGGAAAAACTGTTTTTT.

The chain employs TRBV5-1 and TRBJ2-7; the match to TRBD1 covers 9 bases. In germline, CDR1 is SGHRS, CDR2 YFSETQ. V shed 4 bases, J shed 5 bases, and the junction held 7 bases outside the gene matches. The CDR3 runs to 14 residues. The CDR3 DNA sequence: TGCGCCAGCAGCCTAGGACAGGGGAGGAACGAGCAGTACTTC. Translation gives CASSLGQGRNEQYF.

The rearrangement uses TRBV2 and TRBJ1-1; D possibly corresponds to TRBD1 (6 bases). CDR1 is SNHLY, CDR2 FYNNEI, per germline. Trimming shortened V by 7 bases and J by 0 bases, and 12 bases separated the two germline ends. The CDR3 runs 14 residues. CDR3 loop: CASTRTEVNTEAFF. The CDR3 bases are TGTGCCAGCACTCGGACAGAAGTGAACACTGAAGCTTTCTTT.

V usage is TRBV7-9 and J usage is TRBJ1-1, with 10 bases aligning to TRBD1. The V segment lost 2 bases and the J segment 4 bases; nucleotides outside the gene matches: 13. Germline V gives CDR1 SEHNR, CDR2 FQNEAQ (reference sequence). This CDR3 comprises 18 residues. The CDR3, as DNA: TGTGCCAGCAGCTTAACTTCAACGTTCGGACAGGGGGTCACTGAAGCTTTCTTT. Translation gives CASSLTSTFGQGVTEAFF.

This chain links TRBV27 with TRBJ2-2; no definite D call. CDR3 length: 13 amino acids. Germline-derived CDR1 and CDR2 are MNHEY and SMNVEV (reference sequence). Trimming took off 2 bases at V and 3 bases at J, with 4 bases between the two ends. The CDR3 bases are TGTGCCAGCAGTTTAGCAGACACCGGGGAGCTGTTTTTT. Translation: CASSLADTGELFF.

The V gene is TRBV28, the J gene TRBJ2-2; 8 nucleotides match TRBD2. The CDR3 runs 13 residues. Germline loops: CDR1 MDHEN, CDR2 SYDVKM. Losses at the gene ends were 6 bases for V and 3 bases for J; bases not matched to a gene: 0. The CDR3 here is CASRRGDTGELFF. The CDR3 bases are TGTGCCAGCAGGCGGGGGGACACCGGGGAGCTGTTTTTT.

The J gene is TRBJ2-2, the V gene TRBV7-2; D is perhaps TRBD1 (5 bases). Germline V CDR1 and CDR2: SGHTA, FQGNSA. The V gene lost 2 bases and the J gene lost 1 base, with 8 bases spanning the gap. This CDR3 region has 15 residues. The CDR3 reads CASSLSQGNTGELFF. The DNA for the CDR3 is TGTGCCAGCAGCTTAAGCCAGGGGAACACCGGGGAGCTGTTTTTT.

J is TRBJ2-2 and V is TRBV28, with 9 bases identical to TRBD2. CDR3 length equals 15 residues. V was clipped by 7 bases and J by 11 bases; unmatched bases: 14. Germline CDR1 is MDHEN and CDR2 is SYDVKM. The CDR3 here is CASTPPRGGAGELFF. Written as DNA, the CDR3 is TGTGCCAGCACCCCGCCCCGCGGGGGGGCTGGAGAGCTGTTTTTT.

V gene TRBV6-5 combines with J gene TRBJ1-1; D uncertain. Germline lookup yields CDR1 MNHEY and CDR2 SVGAGI. Trimming took off 0 bases at V and 1 base at J, with 9 bases between the two ends. This CDR3 comprises 15 residues. CDR3: CASSYSEYTNTEAFF. The CDR3 DNA is TGTGCCAGCAGTTACTCGGAGTATACGAACACTGAAGCTTTCTTT.

The J gene is TRBJ1-5, the V gene TRBV30, with 11 nucleotides matching TRBD1. This CDR3 contains 13 residues. Per germline, CDR1 GTSNPN and CDR2 SVGIG (reference sequence). V dropped 4 bases and J dropped 7; count of bases not matched to a gene: 3. The CDR3, as DNA: TGTGCCTGGAATCGGGACAGGGGGCAGCCCCAGCATTTT. This gives the protein CAWNRDRGQPQHF.

This chain joins TRBV18 and TRBJ1-1; D not certain. V dropped 2 bases and J dropped 1 base, with 11 bases sitting between them. The germline V gene encodes CDR1 KGHSH and CDR2 LQKENI. The length of the CDR3 is 15 residues. The DNA for the CDR3 is TGTGCCAGCTCACCATTCTCAGGAGGGAACACTGAAGCTTTCTTT. It translates to CASSPFSGGNTEAFF.

The V gene is TRBV29-1, the J gene TRBJ2-7, with 9 bases that match TRBD2. The CDR3 extends over 17 amino acids. Germline V lookup: CDR1 SQVTM, CDR2 ANQGSEA. J was trimmed by 3 bases and V by 1 base; bases with no gene match: 13. CDR3 region: CSVEVVAAGGSSYEQYF. DNA for the CDR3: TGCAGCGTTGAAGTTGTTGCAGCGGGGGGATCCAGCTACGAGCAGTACTTC.

This clone was recorded once. The chain joins TRBV6-5 to TRBJ2-2, with 8 bases aligning to TRBD1. The CDR3 spans 15 residues. CDR1 is MNHEY, CDR2 SVGAGI, per germline. Germline trimming cut 6 bases from V and 5 bases from J; bases unmatched to any gene: 8. CDR3 protein: CASSPGTGLTGELFF. CDR3 DNA sequence: TGTGCCAGCAGCCCAGGGACAGGACTGACCGGGGAGCTGTTTTTT.

The rearrangement links TRBV6-5 to TRBJ2-7; D is possibly TRBD1 (7 bases). There are 14 residues in the CDR3. The germline gives CDR1 MNHEY, CDR2 SVGAGI. V dropped 2 bases and J dropped 4 bases, with 12 bases sitting between them. Written as DNA, the CDR3 is TGTGCCAGCAGTTACGGCAGGGGGGTATACGAGCAGTACTTC. This translates into CASSYGRGVYEQYF.

This sequence joins TRBV4-1 and TRBJ2-3; possibly TRBD1 for D (6 bases). The V and J ends lost 0 bases and 5 bases respectively, with 15 bases between them. The CDR3 loop spans 16 amino acids. Germline loops: CDR1 MGHRA, CDR2 YSYEKL. CDR3 amino acids: CASSQDETLGGDTQYF. The CDR3 nucleotides read TGCGCCAGCAGCCAAGATGAAACCCTAGGGGGAGATACGCAGTATTTT.

The V gene is TRBV7-2, the J gene TRBJ1-1; 8 positions match TRBD1. The CDR3 loop spans 16 amino acids. The germline gives CDR1 SGHTA, CDR2 FQGNSA. The junction had 6 bases not matched to a gene; V was cut back by 3 bases and J by 0 bases. The chain's CDR3 is CASSLDRAGLNTEAFF. In DNA form, the CDR3 reads TGTGCCAGCAGCTTGGACAGGGCGGGGTTGAACACTGAAGCTTTCTTT.

This clone was observed a single time. V gene TRBV5-6 combines with J gene TRBJ2-1, with a possible D match to TRBD2 (6 bases). V gave up 4 bases and J gave up 5 bases, with 13 bases separating them. The CDR3 spans 14 residues. Germline CDR1 and CDR2: SGHDT and YYEEEE. CDR3 coding DNA: TGTGCCAGCAGCCCAGGCGGCGGGGACAATGAGCAGTTCTTC. This codes for CASSPGGGDNEQFF.

The gene calls are TRBV6-1 and TRBJ1-3; D may be TRBD1 (6 bases). The CDR3 length is 19 residues. With 3 bases removed from V and 0 bases from J, the gap between germline ends came to 21 bases. Per germline, CDR1 MNHNS and CDR2 SASEGT. In nucleotides, the CDR3 is TGTGCCAGCAGTGACGGGGCACAGGGATCCCTCCACTCTGGAAACACCATATATTTT. Translated: CASSDGAQGSLHSGNTIYF.

The chain combines TRBV6-6 with TRBJ1-1, with D perhaps TRBD1 (6 bases). V was pared by 5 bases and J by 1 base, with 14 bases between. The CDR3 loop spans 15 amino acids. The germline V gene encodes CDR1 MNHNY and CDR2 SVGAGI (reference sequence). The CDR3 here is CASSDHRVGNTEAFF. Here the CDR3 DNA reads TGTGCCAGCAGTGACCACAGGGTAGGGAACACTGAAGCTTTCTTT.